The clone carrying this T cell receptor beta chain was seen ten or more times. The data are from a study of T-cell memory formation after mild COVID-19. The V segment lost 4 bases and the J segment 7 bases; nucleotides outside the gene matches: 7. Germline V gene sequence: CDR1 SGHRS, CDR2 YFSETQ. The CDR3 totals 14 residues. TCRdb processed the 5' RACE reads anew with MiXCR; each CDR3 protein has one entry. The sample lists roughly 500,000 distinct CDR3 sequences, around 20% occurring once. The rearrangement links TRBV5-1 to TRBJ2-1, with 8 bases matching TRBD1. The sequenced sample was PBMCs or a T cell subset sorted from them (not recorded which). This clonotype was obtained from an adult woman who had mild COVID-19 (a few samples of this study predate the infection). Cell type and time point are not known. This CDR3 is CASSPDRVKNEQFF. The CDR3 DNA reads as TGCGCCAGCAGCCCGGACAGGGTGAAGAATGAGCAGTTCTTC.